Listed below are T cell receptor beta chains from one sample, sequenced in a study of cytomegalovirus exposure and HLA in healthy donors. Assay: immunoSEQ multiplex PCR; the TCRdb copy retains only in-frame clones and omits some. The sample yields fewer than 200,000 clones, 65% to 75% seen once. Material for sequencing was PBMCs. These receptors all come from a girl between 10 and 17 years old in good health and CMV-seronegative. CDR3s include the opening cysteine and the closing phenylalanine or tryptophan.

V	J	length	CDR3
TRBV14	TRBJ2-7	12	CASSQTRYEQYF
TRBV7-9	TRBJ1-5	15	CASSLEVEGNQPQHF
TRBV9	TRBJ2-2	15	CASSAGTGPAGELFF
TRBV6-5	TRBJ1-2	13	CASCARGNYGYTF
TRBV7-9	TRBJ1-1	12	CASSQGGTEAFF
TRBV27	TRBJ2-1	12	CSTGAVGNEQFF
TRBV7-9	TRBJ1-1	17	CASSPGDRGGEYTEAFF
TRBV7-9	TRBJ2-3	19	CASSPYILRLAKDTDTQYF
TRBV5-4	TRBJ1-1	14	CASSFTRQYTEAFF
TRBV6-6	TRBJ1-1	15	CASRDRDRVNTEAFF
TRBV10-3	TRBJ1-6	14	CAIRTSSYNSPLHF
TRBV7-8	TRBJ1-5	14	CASSSGQSNQPQHF
TRBV6-1	TRBJ1-1	13	CASILEGVTEAFF
TRBV6-1	TRBJ2-5	14	CASNQGGGTETQYF
TRBV5-1	TRBJ1-2	16	CASSLGETPWNYGYTF
TRBV30	TRBJ1-2	11	CAWSALNGYTF
TRBV6-1	TRBJ2-7	15	CASRGTGGANYEQYF
TRBV6-1	TRBJ2-3	15	CASSELAGGGDTQYF
TRBV11-2	TRBJ1-1	15	CASSLDAGKGTEAFF
TRBV2	TRBJ1-5	17	CASSEIGRAPSNQPQHF
TRBV19	TRBJ1-5	16	CASRWRGAQSNQPQHF
TRBV29-1	TRBJ2-7	13	CSVGFGLGGEQYF
TRBV15	TRBJ2-2	16	CATSRWDRGDTGELFF
TRBV27	TRBJ1-1	13	CASSFGTWTEAFF
TRBV7-3	TRBJ2-1	13	CASSSTLSSEQFF
TRBV15	TRBJ2-5	15	CATSRDEVVEETQYF
TRBV7-8	TRBJ2-1	16	CASSLVGLAGRNEQFF
TRBV5-6	TRBJ2-5	16	CASSLSRTGREETQYF
TRBV5-1	TRBJ1-1	13	CASSYRQGAEAFF
TRBV5-4	TRBJ2-7	16	CASSVEPTGVRYEQYF
TRBV10-3	TRBJ2-3	13	CAISVAATDTQYF
TRBV15	TRBJ2-4	19	CATSRSSGTGALAKNIQYF
TRBV5-6	TRBJ1-1	14	CASSVGTGNTEAFF
TRBV10-2	TRBJ1-5	13	CASTERSNQPQHF
TRBV5-6	TRBJ2-7	14	CASSLLQLSYEQYF
TRBV5-6	TRBJ1-2	17	CASSMGGPGQGGYGYTF
TRBV5-1	TRBJ2-3	17	CASSPGRSGGASDTQYF
TRBV5-8	TRBJ1-6	10	CASLFSPLHF
TRBV28	TRBJ2-7	12	CASSPWGDEQYF
TRBV7-9	TRBJ1-1	17	CASSRVQGSGGHTEAFF
TRBV6-4	TRBJ2-1	14	CASSFSGGAGEQFF
TRBV6-1	TRBJ2-7	13	CASSEVEVYEQYF
TRBV6-1	TRBJ2-3	14	CASSPTGGTDTQYF
TRBV7-9	TRBJ1-3	15	CASSLTGGTGNTIYF
TRBV6-5	TRBJ1-1	13	CASSYSRETEAFF
TRBV6-5	TRBJ2-5	16	CASSYSISGREETQYF
TRBV9	TRBJ2-1	15	CASCRIAGESNEQFF
TRBV29-1	TRBJ1-2	11	CSVVDTYGYTF
TRBV5-1	TRBJ1-1	14	CASSTGQGNTEAFF
TRBV10-2	TRBJ1-2	13	CACYGQKNYGYTF
TRBV5-6	TRBJ2-3	15	CASLALAGLTDTQYF
TRBV7-6	TRBJ2-4	20	CASSLDSGTGSRMAKNIQYF
TRBV5-1	TRBJ2-1	15	CASSETSGVVGEQFF
TRBV5-6	TRBJ2-7	15	CASSLGGRGRAEQYF
TRBV5-1	TRBJ1-2	16	CASSPLGGTTLYGYTF